The text below deals with one T cell receptor (beta chain). These data are taken from a study of OX40 agonist ivuxolimab in advanced cancers. Measured with immunoSEQ multiplex PCR; TCRdb has only the in-frame clones, and not every one. The sample holds tens of thousands of clones, over 80% seen once. Germline V gives CDR1 ENHRY, CDR2 SYGVKD. V trimming: 6 bases; J trimming: 7 bases; junction bases outside the gene matches: 16. The CDR3 has 16 residues. Sample: CD4+ or CD8+ T cells sorted from blood, taken in a trial of the OX40 agonist ivuxolimab. This receptor was identified in an adult with an advanced solid tumor such as melanoma, head and neck, liver or kidney cancer. This sequence joins TRBV10-3 and TRBJ2-5; 8 positions agree with TRBD2. The DNA for the CDR3 is TGTGCCATCAGGAGCGAAGCGGGGGCCACCGGGGGGACCCAGTACTTC. Amino acid sequence: CAIRSEAGATGGTQYF.